Listed below are T cell receptor beta chains from one sample, sequenced in a study of blood T cell repertoires in COVID-19. Data came from immunoSEQ multiplex PCR; TCRdb stores just in-frame clones and leaves some out. The sample has over 300,000 clones; almost 85% are singletons. The sequencing sample was made of peripheral blood. These receptors were obtained from a human donor in a cohort sampled during active COVID-19. CDR3s leave out the opening cysteine and the closing phenylalanine or tryptophan. Fields, in order: V gene, J gene, CDR3 protein.

TRBV19	TRBJ2-5	ASSPRIWNSGTQY
TRBV25-1	TRBJ2-1	ASSEYARLYNEQF
TRBV4-1	TRBJ2-1	ASSPSGGAYEQF
TRBV9	TRBJ2-3	ASSVTTGSDTQY
TRBV30	TRBJ1-1	AYSGDTEAF
TRBV5-6	TRBJ2-4	ASSLSGTSENIQY
TRBV20-1	TRBJ2-3	SAFLTDTQY
TRBV19	TRBJ1-4	ASSMEGRRPATNEKLF
TRBV11-2	TRBJ2-1	ASTDYGTGNNEQF
TRBV19	TRBJ1-4	ARGRGQGDEKLF
TRBV2	TRBJ2-3	AIGGPTDTQY
TRBV5-5	TRBJ2-7	ASSVGQGTYEQY
TRBV10-1	TRBJ1-1	ASSGQPNTEAF
TRBV18	TRBJ1-1	ASQGAEAF
TRBV7-9	TRBJ1-3	ASSDEVSGNTIY
TRBV19	TRBJ2-7	ASSSGLRYEQY
TRBV11-1	TRBJ2-2	ASSHPASDTGELF
TRBV18	TRBJ2-7	ASSQNPGNSYEQY
TRBV9	TRBJ1-3	ASSGGGYGNTIY
TRBV19	TRBJ1-6	ASSMQGNSPLH
TRBV6-5	TRBJ2-1	ASSRQGRNNEQF